The T cell receptor (beta chain) described here comes from a study of blood T cell repertoires in COVID-19. The study recruited people aged about 18 to 90 years across about two dozen US areas. Cohort 3 donors were reported recovered after two negative PCRs, clearance, or symptom resolution. In the authors' workflow: Counts of nucleated cells, estimated from reference gene primer amplification, were obtained. This table comes from immunoSEQ multiplex PCR, and its TCRdb copy is limited to in-frame clones, with some not included. V, J and clone size are taken as reported in that table, and D and trimming were inferred from the DNA itself. The sample carries 250,000 to 350,000 clones, around 91% recorded once. The germline V gene encodes CDR1 MNHEY and CDR2 SVGAGI. There are 14 residues in the CDR3. V dropped 7 bases and J dropped 5; count of bases not matched to a gene: 8.

This receptor was identified in a young woman who had recovered from COVID-19. The sample taken for sequencing was PBMCs or T cells enriched from blood (not recorded which). The genes are TRBV6-5 and TRBJ1-1; 9 bases match TRBD1. DNA of the CDR3: TGTGCCAGCACCCCGGGACAGGGTGGGACTGAAGCTTTCTTT. Translating it yields CASTPGQGGTEAFF.